These 20 T cell receptor beta chains were sequenced from one sample in a study of siplizumab effects on memory and regulatory T cells (dated by TCRdb to between 2017 and 2020). Libraries were made using the immunoSEQ multiplex PCR assay. TCRdb took this table from immuneACCESS and kept in-frame rearrangements with V and J called. Such tables lack part of the clones; where checked against another copy, unresolved V genes explain under half of the gap, and the rest is unexplained. The sample table lists approximately 120,000 clones, just over 90% of them with a count of one. Of the sample, roughly 0.17% is held by the ten largest clones. Sequenced sample: non-Treg CD4+ T cells sorted from blood. The cell subset or site label, read with the paper, signifies: FACS-sorted unstimulated CD4+ non-regulatory T cells. The receptors shown here come from a human donor in good health.

The chain combines TRBV2 with TRBJ2-3, with D possibly being TRBD2 (6 bases). Per germline, CDR1 SNHLY and CDR2 FYNNEI. The CDR3 has 14 amino acids. Trimming left V 6 bases short and J 2 bases short, with 12 bases between. The CDR3 sequence is CASSWGVITDTQYF. In DNA, the CDR3 is TGTGCCAGCAGCTGGGGGGTTATCACAGATACGCAGTATTTT.

The rearrangement links TRBV7-2 to TRBJ2-1; the match to TRBD1 covers 9 bases. Germline V gene lookup returns CDR1 SGHTA and CDR2 FQGNSA. The CDR3 is 14 amino acids. Trimming removed 8 bases from V and 8 bases from J; junction bases left unmatched: 10. The CDR3 sequence: CASGTGTGFHEQFF. CDR3 coding DNA: TGTGCCAGCGGAACGGGGACAGGGTTTCATGAGCAGTTCTTC.

This chain joins TRBV5-1 and TRBJ2-3; D is possibly TRBD2 (6 bases). The ends were cut back, 4 bases at V and 2 bases at J, with 20 bases in the middle. Germline assignment: CDR1 SGHRS and CDR2 YFSETQ. The CDR3 has 17 amino acids. The CDR3 reads CASSHGRSGGYTDTQYF. DNA for the CDR3: TGCGCCAGCAGCCATGGACGCTCCGGGGGATACACAGATACGCAGTATTTT.

The chain couples TRBV4-1 to TRBJ1-1; maybe TRBD1 (5 bases). CDR3 length equals 15 residues. The germline gives CDR1 MGHRA, CDR2 YSYEKL. The V gene lost 0 bases and the J gene lost 5 bases, with 13 bases spanning the gap. CDR3 in DNA: TGCGCCAGCAGCCAAGATCCGGGGGGACGGACTGAAGCTTTCTTT. It specifies CASSQDPGGRTEAFF.

The chain carries TRBV11-2 and TRBJ2-3; no clear D. This CDR3 comprises 14 residues. Germline-derived CDR1 and CDR2 are SGHAT and FQNNGV. V lost 2 bases to trimming and J lost 0 bases, with 6 bases between them. The CDR3: CASSLTPSTDTQYF. CDR3 nucleotide sequence: TGTGCCAGCAGCTTAACGCCTAGCACAGATACGCAGTATTTT. Based on the CDR3 plus reference TRBV11-2 and TRBJ2-3, the full variable domain is EAGVAQSPRYKIIEKRQSVAFWCNPISGHATLYWYQQILGQGPKLLIQFQNNGVVDDSQLPKDRFSAERLKGVDSTLKIQPAKLEDSAVYLCASSLTPSTDTQYFGPGTRLTVL.

For this clone: A read error may produce the germline difference seen at one junction end. CDR3 DNA: TGTGCCAGCAGCTTAGGGGACAGAAGGGTCTTC. Amino acids: CASSLGDRRVF. This chain uses TRBV7-9 with TRBJ2-1; 7 positions agree with TRBD1. CDR3 length equals 11 residues. Germline CDR1 is SEHNR and CDR2 is FQNEAQ (reference sequence).

A single count supports this clone. The chain joins TRBV11-2 to TRBJ2-7, with TRBD1 as a possible D gene (6 bases). With 4 bases removed from V and 2 bases from J, the gap between germline ends came to 12 bases. The CDR3 has 14 amino acids. Per the germline V gene, CDR1 is SGHAT and CDR2 is FQNNGV. CDR3 sequence reads: CASSSGTLPYEQYF. The DNA of the CDR3 is TGTGCCAGCAGCTCTGGGACACTTCCCTACGAGCAGTACTTC.

This clone has just a few counts. The J gene is TRBJ1-1, the V gene TRBV9; D gene uncertain. Trimming pared 0 bases from V and 5 bases from J, leaving 14 bases between. Germline V gives CDR1 SGDLS, CDR2 YYNGEE. The CDR3 is made up of 15 amino acids. The CDR3 loop reads CASSVGSPTGTEAFF. The DNA for the CDR3 is TGTGCCAGCAGCGTAGGAAGTCCCACCGGGACTGAAGCTTTCTTT.

The gene calls are TRBV7-2 and TRBJ2-3; D is perhaps TRBD1 (6 bases). Per the germline V gene, CDR1 is SGHTA and CDR2 is FQGNSA. CDR3 length equals 16 residues. V was trimmed by 0 bases and J by 2 bases, leaving 12 bases between them. The CDR3 DNA is TGTGCCAGCAGCTTAGCGCTTGGGGGCCTCACAGATACGCAGTATTTT. Its translation: CASSLALGGLTDTQYF.

In the case of this clone: One junction end does not reproduce the germline sequence, and a read error may be involved. The same CDR3 is also encoded by other DNA sequences in this sample. This rearrangement joins TRBV4-3 to TRBJ1-2; D may be TRBD1 (5 bases). The germline V gene encodes CDR1 LGHNA and CDR2 YSLEER. The CDR3 totals 15 residues. CDR3 in DNA: TGCGCCAGCAGTCAAGGCGGCAGGGAACTCTATGGCTACACCTTC. Protein sequence: CASSQGGRELYGYTF.

The rearrangement joins TRBV5-1 to TRBJ2-2; 10 bases are a match to TRBD2. CDR1 and CDR2 from the germline V gene are SGHRS and YFSETQ. The CDR3 consists of 18 residues. The V segment lost 6 bases and the J segment 5 bases; nucleotides outside the gene matches: 16. CDR3 residues: CASTRGVAGGQTTGELFF. The CDR3 nucleotides read TGCGCCAGCACCCGAGGGGTAGCGGGGGGCCAAACGACCGGGGAGCTGTTTTTT.

The genes are TRBV9 and TRBJ1-1; no clear D. V gave up 5 bases and J gave up 4 bases, with 9 bases separating them. CDR3 length: 12 residues. Germline V gene sequence: CDR1 SGDLS, CDR2 YYNGEE. The CDR3 reads CASRDEFTEAFF. Written as DNA, the CDR3 is TGTGCCAGCAGGGATGAATTCACTGAAGCTTTCTTT.

The chain joins TRBV7-3 to TRBJ1-6; tentatively, D is TRBD1 (5 bases). Per germline, CDR1 SGHTA and CDR2 FQGTGA. V was pared by 6 bases and J by 11 bases, with 14 bases between. The CDR3 covers 13 residues. The CDR3 sequence is CASRAGNLTPLHF. For the CDR3, the DNA is TGTGCCAGCAGGGCAGGGAATTTGACACCCCTCCACTTT.

V and J are TRBV18 and TRBJ2-5; D may be TRBD2 (6 bases). CDR1 KGHSH and CDR2 LQKENI come from the germline V gene. Trimming cost V 0 bases and J 5 bases, with 13 bases left between them. This CDR3 contains 15 residues. CDR3 protein: CASSPPGPGGETQYF. The CDR3 region has the DNA TGTGCCAGCTCACCACCAGGTCCTGGGGGGGAGACCCAGTACTTC.

The chain links TRBV6-4 to TRBJ2-3; no clear D. The CDR3 runs to 12 residues. CDR1 and CDR2 from the germline V gene are MRHNA and SNTAGT. V lost 0 bases, J lost 7 bases, and 5 bases lay in between. CDR3 protein: CASSDSGNTQYF. The CDR3 DNA sequence: TGTGCCAGCAGTGACTCGGGGAATACGCAGTATTTT.

The chain is built from TRBV27 and TRBJ1-2; D uncertain. V was trimmed by 3 bases and J by 8 bases, leaving 13 bases between them. The length of the CDR3 is 13 residues. Germline values: CDR1 MNHEY, CDR2 SMNVEV (reference sequence). CDR3 sequence (DNA): TGTGCCAGCAGTTTCAGCGCAGGAGGGGGCTACACCTTC. Its translation is CASSFSAGGGYTF.

In this sample, this clone turned up once. The CDR3 here is CASSLDGRTYEQYF. CDR3 sequence (DNA): TGTGCCAGCAGCTTAGACGGCAGAACCTACGAGCAGTACTTC. The V gene is TRBV7-3, the J gene TRBJ2-7; D call uncertain. V was cut by 2 bases and J by 2 bases, with 10 bases left in between. The CDR3 is made up of 14 amino acids. In germline, CDR1 is SGHTA, CDR2 FQGTGA. The full variable domain, rest sourced from reference TRBV7-3 and TRBJ2-7, is GAGVSQTPSNKVTEKGKYVELRCDPISGHTALYWYRQSLGQGPEFLIYFQGTGAADDSGLPNDRFFAVRPEGSVSTLKIQRTERGDSAVYLCASSLDGRTYEQYFGPGTRLTVT.

The gene calls are TRBV5-1 and TRBJ2-1; D gene unclear. V lost 0 bases, J lost 0 bases, and 7 bases lay in between. Germline V CDR1 and CDR2: SGHRS, YFSETQ. The CDR3 covers 15 residues. The CDR3 nucleotides are TGCGCCAGCAGCTTGGTCGAGAGCTCCTACAATGAGCAGTTCTTC. The encoded protein is CASSLVESSYNEQFF.

V and J are TRBV30 and TRBJ2-4; D uncertain. In germline, CDR1 is GTSNPN, CDR2 SVGIG (reference sequence). Trimming cost V 1 base and J 0 bases, with 13 bases left between them. The CDR3 is 16 residues long. CDR3 nucleotide sequence: TGTGCCTGGAGTGACAGAACCTCTCTAGCCAAAAACATTCAGTACTTC. This encodes CAWSDRTSLAKNIQYF. Filled out from reference TRBV30 and TRBJ2-4, the complete variable domain reads SQTIHQWPATLVQPVGSPLSLECTVEGTSNPNLYWYRQAAGRGLQLLFYSVGIGQISSEVPQNLSASRPQDRQFILSSKKLLLSDSGFYLCAWSDRTSLAKNIQYFGAGTRLSVL.

The chain has TRBV4-1 and TRBJ1-2; D perhaps matches TRBD1 (5 bases). V was cut by 0 bases and J by 4 bases, with 18 bases left in between. Germline V lookup: CDR1 MGHRA, CDR2 YSYEKL. The CDR3 is made up of 17 amino acids. The CDR3 DNA sequence: TGCGCCAGCAGCCAAGAGGGTAACGGAGGGGACGGCTATGGCTACACCTTC. Its protein product is CASSQEGNGGDGYGYTF.